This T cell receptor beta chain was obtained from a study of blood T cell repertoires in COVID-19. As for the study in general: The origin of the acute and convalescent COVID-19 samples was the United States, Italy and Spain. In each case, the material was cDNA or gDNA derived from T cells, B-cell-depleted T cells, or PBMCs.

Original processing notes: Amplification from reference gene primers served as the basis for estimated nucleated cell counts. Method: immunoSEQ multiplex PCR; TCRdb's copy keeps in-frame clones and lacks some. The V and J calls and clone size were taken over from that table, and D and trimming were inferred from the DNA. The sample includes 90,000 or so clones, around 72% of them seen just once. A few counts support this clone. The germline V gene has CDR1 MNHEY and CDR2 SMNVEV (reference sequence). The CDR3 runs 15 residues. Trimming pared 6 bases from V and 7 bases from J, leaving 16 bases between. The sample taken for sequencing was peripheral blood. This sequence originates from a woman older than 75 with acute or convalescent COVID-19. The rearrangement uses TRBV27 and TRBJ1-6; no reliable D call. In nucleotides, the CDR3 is TGTGCCAGCAGACAAATGAGGGCGGCCAATTCACCCCTCCACTTT. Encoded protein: CASRQMRAANSPLHF.